The clone carrying this TCR beta chain was picked up one time. Other DNA sequences within the sample encode an identical CDR3. The sample is drawn from a study of T cell responses to AZD1222 COVID-19 vaccine. Here immunoSEQ multiplex PCR was the method, and the copy in TCRdb shows in-frame clones only, minus some. Found here are around 150,000 clones, roughly 92% of them singletons; the top ten hold approximately 4.7%. The origin of this receptor is an adult in good health. Here the sequenced sample was peripheral blood, taken on day 0 of AZD1222 vaccination.

The CDR3: CASSQGGETQYF. As DNA, the CDR3 is TGTGCCAGCAGCCAAGGGGGCGAGACCCAGTACTTC. J is TRBJ2-5 and V is TRBV3-1 (or the pseudogene TRBV3-2); possibly TRBD1 for D (5 bases). The germline V gene has CDR1 LGHDT and CDR2 YNNKEL (reference sequence). V lost 1 base and J lost 5, with 5 bases in between. The CDR3 contains 12 residues.